Listed here is a single TCR beta chain. These data are taken from a study of blood T cell repertoires in COVID-19. This CDR3 region has 14 residues. CDR1 is MGHDK, CDR2 SYGVNS, per germline. V lost 5 bases and J 4 bases, leaving 14 bases between the germline ends. The protocol was immunoSEQ multiplex PCR, while the TCRdb copy is restricted to in-frame clones and leaves out a portion. The sample consists of around 140,000 clones, less than 85% of them appearing once. The clonotype originates from a woman older than 75 with acute or convalescent COVID-19. Material for sequencing was peripheral blood. The chain recombines TRBV25-1 with TRBJ1-2; weak D call: TRBD1 (5 bases). The chain's CDR3 is CASSHGQSAYGYTF. CDR3 coding DNA: TGTGCCAGCAGTCACGGACAATCTGCCTATGGCTACACCTTC.